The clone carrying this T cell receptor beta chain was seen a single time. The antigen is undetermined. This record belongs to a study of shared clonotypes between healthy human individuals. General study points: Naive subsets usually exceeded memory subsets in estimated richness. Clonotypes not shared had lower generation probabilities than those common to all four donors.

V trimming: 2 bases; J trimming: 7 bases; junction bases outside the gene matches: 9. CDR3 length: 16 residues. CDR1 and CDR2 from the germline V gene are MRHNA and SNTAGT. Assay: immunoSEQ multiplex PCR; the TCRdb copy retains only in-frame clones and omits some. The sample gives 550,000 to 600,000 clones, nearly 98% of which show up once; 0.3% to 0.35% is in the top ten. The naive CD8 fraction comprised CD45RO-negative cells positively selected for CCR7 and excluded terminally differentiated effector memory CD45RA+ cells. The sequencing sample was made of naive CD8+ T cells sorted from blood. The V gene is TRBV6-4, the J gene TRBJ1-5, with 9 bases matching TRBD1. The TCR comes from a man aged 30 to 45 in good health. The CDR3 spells CASSDPTGGSGQPQHF. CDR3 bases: TGTGCCAGCAGTGACCCCACAGGGGGCTCCGGGCAGCCCCAGCATTTT.